Following are 2 T cell receptor beta chains from one sample sequenced in a study of cytomegalovirus exposure and HLA in healthy donors. Primers included in the PCR were 60 Vbeta and 13 Jbeta primers. Assay: immunoSEQ multiplex PCR; the TCRdb copy retains only in-frame clones and omits some. The sample lists approximately 120,000 clones, about 83% occurring once. Sample: PBMCs. These TCRs come from a female donor in good health and CMV-seronegative.

The V and J genes are TRBV4-2 and TRBJ2-5, with 13 bases aligning to TRBD2. This CDR3 is 16 amino acids long. Germline CDR1 LGHNA, CDR2 YNFKEQ. The V segment lost 0 bases and the J segment 5 bases; nucleotides outside the gene matches: 3. In DNA form, the CDR3 reads TGTGCCAGCAGCCAAGAGGGGACTAGCGGGGCGGAGACCCAGTACTTC. Translated, it gives CASSQEGTSGAETQYF.

The chain uses TRBV7-3 and TRBJ1-1, with D perhaps TRBD1 (5 bases). CDR3 size: 13 residues. The V end was cut by 6 bases, the J end by 1 base, with 9 bases between. CDR1 and CDR2 from the germline V gene are SGHTA and FQGTGA. The CDR3 protein is CASSVDRNTEAFF. In DNA, the CDR3 is TGTGCCAGCAGTGTCGACAGGAACACTGAAGCTTTCTTT. Full variable domain (missing parts from reference TRBV7-3 and TRBJ1-1): GAGVSQTPSNKVTEKGKYVELRCDPISGHTALYWYRQSLGQGPEFLIYFQGTGAADDSGLPNDRFFAVRPEGSVSTLKIQRTERGDSAVYLCASSVDRNTEAFFGQGTRLTVV.